These T cell receptor beta chains were read from a single sample in a study of beta chain features in type 1 diabetes. Libraries were prepared by immunoSEQ multiplex PCR; TCRdb keeps only in-frame clonotypes and omits some of them. The table lists hundreds of thousands of clones, roughly 8% of them singletons. Source material: central memory CD4+ T cells from blood. The receptors here all came from a woman aged 18-29 years in good health. Each CDR3 is given with its conserved first and last residue. D genes are given only for firm matches. Rows may omit the clone size; those that give it use once, few, many or a size class.

clone size | J gene | D gene | V gene | CDR3 length | CDR3 protein | CDR3 DNA
. | TRBJ2-2 | TRBD2 | TRBV7-3 | 14 | CASSVGLAGGELFF | TGTGCCAGCAGCGTAGGACTAGCCGGCGGGGAGCTGTTTTTT
few | TRBJ2-1 | TRBD2 | TRBV29-1 | 19 | CSVVLFGLAGAGFGNEQFF | TGCAGCGTTGTGTTGTTTGGGCTAGCGGGAGCAGGGTTTGGGAATGAGCAGTTCTTC
many | TRBJ2-1 | . | TRBV29-1 | 14 | CSASGTGLGNEQFF | TGCAGCGCCTCCGGGACTGGTTTGGGGAATGAGCAGTTCTTC
few | TRBJ2-7 | . | TRBV7-2 | 12 | CASSRGLHEQYF | TGTGCCAGCAGCCGAGGACTCCACGAGCAGTACTTC
. | TRBJ1-1 | . | TRBV20-1 | 11 | CNLRTNTEAFF | TGCAATCTCAGGACGAACACTGAAGCTTTCTTT
few | TRBJ1-5 | . | TRBV28 | 16 | CASSLFWTDSNQPQHF | TGTGCCAGCAGTTTATTCTGGACGGATAGCAATCAGCCCCAGCATTTT
. | TRBJ2-1 | . | TRBV28 | 14 | CASSLPGPLREQFF | TGTGCCAGCAGCCTACCGGGCCCTCTCCGGGAGCAGTTCTTC
. | TRBJ2-1 | TRBD2 | TRBV4-1 | 16 | CASSQEGLAGVLEQFF | TGCGCCAGCAGCCAAGAGGGACTAGCGGGAGTTCTAGAGCAGTTCTTC
. | TRBJ2-2 | . | TRBV28 | 13 | CATGQLNTGELFF | TGTGCCACAGGACAGTTGAACACCGGGGAGCTGTTTTTT
. | TRBJ2-4 | . | TRBV6-1 | 15 | CASSERLAGKNIQYF | TGTGCCAGCAGTGAACGTCTAGCAGGCAAAAACATTCAGTACTTC
many | TRBJ2-5 | TRBD2 | TRBV4-2 | 16 | CASSQDDSGRKETQYF | TGTGCCAGCAGCCAAGATGATAGCGGGAGGAAAGAGACCCAGTACTTC
few | TRBJ2-1 | TRBD2 | TRBV5-6 | 15 | CASSTLAGGPGEQFF | TGTGCCAGCAGCACACTAGCGGGAGGGCCGGGTGAGCAGTTCTTC
. | TRBJ1-4 | . | TRBV15 | 15 | CATSRGATTNEKLFF | TGTGCCACCAGCAGAGGGGCGACAACTAATGAAAAACTGTTTTTT